This TCR beta chain emerged from a study of shared clonotypes between healthy human individuals. Study-wide findings and caveats: Tissues were not sampled, only blood, and their repertoires likely differ.

Every immunoSEQ plate was one replicate of a subset's evenly spread DNA. What was sequenced on ten immunoSEQ deep assay plates was unsorted PBMC DNA. Sequencing was performed with immunoSEQ multiplex PCR; in TCRdb, only in-frame clones are kept and a portion is missing. This sample yields some 470,000 clones, of which about 82% are seen a single time; 10% to 15% belongs to the top ten. About this clone: Its antigen is not identified.

Germline V gives CDR1 SEHNR, CDR2 FQNEAQ (reference sequence). The CDR3 is 17 residues long. V was shortened by 3 bases and J by 2 bases, with 19 bases between the two germline ends. The sample taken for sequencing was PBMCs. This rearrangement joins TRBV7-9 to TRBJ1-2; D may be TRBD1 (6 bases). This sequence was found in a woman aged 40 to 55 in good health. Some clones in this sample may be carry-over from other donors' samples. The CDR3: CASSFPYGTPGNYGYTF. The CDR3 coding sequence is TGTGCCAGCAGCTTTCCCTACGGGACACCCGGCAACTATGGCTACACCTTC.